A single sample gave rise to the 23 T cell receptor beta chains below, sequenced in a study of T cell repertoires in cytomegalovirus infection. TCRdb re-derived calls from the reads in MiXCR, one entry per CDR3 protein. This sample carries about 830,000 distinct CDR3 sequences, around a third of them seen once, and the ten largest clones take 9.5% to 15%. The antigens these receptors bind are not known. The input for sequencing was cultured CD8+ T cells from PBMCs, taken from culture after CMV antigen stimulation. Receptor source: a human donor in good health (CMV status not recorded). Some clones in this sample may be carry-over from other donors' samples.

This chain uses TRBV14 with TRBJ2-1; no reliable D call. This CDR3 region has 15 residues. Germline CDR1 is SGHDN and CDR2 is FVKESK. With 1 base removed from V and 8 bases from J, the gap between germline ends came to 15 bases. In DNA form, the CDR3 reads TGTGCCAGCAGCCAAGGGGCCTCCACATGGGATGAGCAGTTCTTC. It translates to CASSQGASTWDEQFF. The whole variable domain, remainder taken from reference TRBV14 and TRBJ2-1, is EAGVTQFPSHSVIEKGQTVTLRCDPISGHDNLYWYRRVMGKEIKFLLHFVKESKQDESGMPNNRFLAERTGGTYSTLKVQPAELEDSGVYFCASSQGASTWDEQFFGPGTRLTVL.

Of note for this clonotype: A much larger clonotype is one base distant, so this may be a read error. The rearrangement joins TRBV7-6 to TRBJ1-2; the D is unclear. V was clipped by 1 base and J by 0 bases, with 9 bases between them. The germline gives CDR1 SGHVS, CDR2 FNYEAQ. The CDR3 sequence is 15 residues long. This CDR3 reads CASSLVTSPNYGYTF. The CDR3 nucleotides are TGTGCCAGCAGCTTAGTGACCAGCCCTAACTATGGCTACACCTTC.

In this sample, this clonotype turned up a few times. The CDR3 DNA reads as TGTGCCAGCAGTTACTCGGACATGTACAATGAGCAGTTCTTC. It is translated as CASSYSDMYNEQFF. J is TRBJ2-1 and V is TRBV6-5, with a weak D call TRBD1 (5 bases). V was cut by 0 bases and J by 4 bases, with 7 bases left in between. Germline CDR1 is MNHEY and CDR2 is SVGAGI. This CDR3 has 14 residues.

In DNA form, the CDR3 reads TGTGCCAGCAGTTTATCAGTTGGGGAGGAGTACGTC. Amino acids: CASSLSVGEEYV. V and J are TRBV28 and TRBJ2-7; the D gene is possibly TRBD2 (6 bases). The CDR3 length is 12 residues. Trimming removed 1 base at V and 11 bases at J, with 12 bases between. Per the germline V gene, CDR1 is MDHEN and CDR2 is SYDVKM.

This clonotype appeared a few times. V and J are TRBV19 and TRBJ1-2; D gene ambiguous. Germline-derived CDR1 and CDR2 are LNHDA and SQIVND (reference sequence). The CDR3 loop spans 12 amino acids. Between the trimmed V and J ends, which lost 10 bases and 7 bases, there was a span of 16 bases. CDR3 protein: CATPDGRGGYTF. In DNA form, the CDR3 reads TGTGCCACTCCGGACGGGCGGGGTGGCTACACCTTC.

The rearrangement joins TRBV6-6 to TRBJ2-3; TRBD2 aligns across 8 bases. Trimming cost V 10 bases and J 0 bases; bases outside gene matches: 12. The germline V gene has CDR1 MNHNY and CDR2 SVGAGI (reference sequence). This CDR3 comprises 16 residues. The DNA of the CDR3 is TGTGCCAACATTCCCACCCGGGGGGGTAGCACAGATACGCAGTATTTT. Its translation: CANIPTRGGSTDTQYF.

The chain recombines TRBV7-9 with TRBJ2-7, with TRBD1 identical over 8 bases. Germline values: CDR1 SEHNR, CDR2 FQNEAQ (reference sequence). This CDR3 region has 14 residues. V lost 4 bases and J lost 3; bases outside the gene matches: 5. DNA for the CDR3: TGTGCCAGCAGCTGGAGGGGACAGGACTACGAGCAGTACTTC. As protein: CASSWRGQDYEQYF.

This clonotype was observed many times. The chain recombines TRBV7-6 with TRBJ2-3, with D hard to call. The CDR3 extends over 14 amino acids. Trimming took off 1 base at V and 3 bases at J, with 8 bases between the two ends. Per the germline V gene, CDR1 is SGHVS and CDR2 is FNYEAQ. CDR3 sequence (DNA): TGTGCCAGCAGCTTAGAAAGGGTGACAGATACGCAGTATTTT. Its translation is CASSLERVTDTQYF.

V is TRBV27 and J is TRBJ2-3, with 8 bases fitting TRBD2. Germline trimming cut 10 bases from V and 0 bases from J; bases unmatched to any gene: 12. The CDR3 loop spans 16 amino acids. Germline loops: CDR1 MNHEY, CDR2 SMNVEV (reference sequence). The DNA of the CDR3 is TGTGCCAACAACCCCGGGGGGGGACTAAGCACAGATACGCAGTATTTT. It codes for CANNPGGGLSTDTQYF.

This clonotype was observed many times. The chain carries TRBV7-8 and TRBJ2-2; D is unresolved. Germline V gives CDR1 SGHVS, CDR2 FQNEAQ. Trimming removed 7 bases from V and 2 bases from J, with 5 bases in between. The CDR3 has 12 amino acids. The CDR3 here is CASTENTGELFF. The CDR3 DNA reads as TGTGCCAGCACGGAAAACACCGGGGAGCTGTTTTTT.

The V and J genes are TRBV12-5 and TRBJ1-2; D is undetermined. CDR1 LGHNT and CDR2 FRNRAP come from the germline V gene. Between the trimmed V and J ends, which lost 2 bases and 9 bases, there was a span of 16 bases. The CDR3 extends over 14 amino acids. CDR3 DNA: TGTGCTAGTGGTTTGTCACTCGCGAAGGGTAGCTACACCTTC. The encoded protein is CASGLSLAKGSYTF. The whole variable domain, remainder taken from reference TRBV12-5 and TRBJ1-2, is DARVTQTPRHKVTEMGQEVTMRCQPILGHNTVFWYRQTMMQGLELLAYFRNRAPLDDSGMPKDRFSAEMPDATLATLKIQPSEPRDSAVYFCASGLSLAKGSYTFGSGTRLTVV.

This chain links TRBV7-6 with TRBJ2-1, with TRBD2 matching over 14 bases. Germline CDR1 reads SGHVS; CDR2 reads FNYEAQ. After removal of 5 bases from V and 8 bases from J, the junction contained 14 bases not matched to a gene. The length of the CDR3 is 18 residues. Here the CDR3 reads CASSLGTSGGIVGDEQFF. DNA for the CDR3: TGTGCCAGCAGCCTCGGGACTAGCGGGGGTATAGTAGGCGATGAGCAGTTCTTC.

This clonotype was detected a few times. The chain carries TRBV7-8 and TRBJ2-7, with D possibly TRBD1 on 6 matching bases. Trimming pared 2 bases from V and 3 bases from J, leaving 14 bases between. This CDR3 is 15 amino acids long. Germline values: CDR1 SGHVS, CDR2 FQNEAQ. CDR3 amino acids: CASSLLAGVNYEQYF. The CDR3 bases are TGTGCCAGCAGCTTATTGGCAGGGGTGAACTACGAGCAGTACTTC.

A word on this clonotype: It differs at one base from a far larger clone, so likely a read error. The V and J genes are TRBV7-9 and TRBJ2-5; 8 bases are a match to TRBD1. Per germline, CDR1 SEHNR and CDR2 FQNEAQ (reference sequence). CDR3 length equals 14 residues. The CDR3 nucleotides read TGTGCCAACAGCTTAGCAGGGGGCGGGGAGACCCAGTACTTC. This gives the protein CANSLAGGGETQYF.

This clonotype has only a few counts. The chain is built from TRBV7-9 and TRBJ2-3; 7 nucleotides match TRBD1. The CDR3 extends over 15 amino acids. Trimming at V came to 5 bases and at J to 3 bases, leaving 8 bases not matched to a gene. Germline lookup yields CDR1 SEHNR and CDR2 FQNEAQ (reference sequence). The DNA for the CDR3 is TGTGCCAGCAGCCAGGGACAGCGAAAAACAGATACGCAGTATTTT. Its translation: CASSQGQRKTDTQYF.

In its sample, this clonotype was seen a few times. The chain is built from TRBV7-9 and TRBJ2-7, with 7 bases fitting TRBD1. The CDR3 covers 14 residues. CDR1 is SEHNR and CDR2 is FQNEAQ in the germline V gene (reference sequence). J gave up 3 bases and V 0 bases, and 2 bases lay outside the gene matches. CDR3 nucleotides: TGTGCCAGCAGCTTAGCAGGGGGCGTCTACGAGCAGTACTTC. Encoded protein: CASSLAGGVYEQYF.

This clonotype was observed a few times. V is TRBV2 and J is TRBJ2-5; tentatively, D is TRBD2 (7 bases). The CDR3 length is 16 residues. Germline-derived CDR1 and CDR2 are SNHLY and FYNNEI. V was cut by 4 bases and J by 4 bases, with 19 bases left in between. The DNA for the CDR3 is TGTGCCAGCAGTGCCGAACCCGGGGGGCCGGGAGAGACCCAGTACTTC. This codes for CASSAEPGGPGETQYF.

The CDR3 here is CSARFANTEAFF. The DNA for the CDR3 is TGCAGTGCCCGTTTTGCGAACACTGAAGCTTTCTTT. The J gene is TRBJ1-1, the V gene TRBV20-1; no reliable D call. Germline assignment: CDR1 DFQATT and CDR2 SNEGSKA (reference sequence). The CDR3 consists of 12 residues. Trimming pared 6 bases from V and 1 base from J, leaving 9 bases between.

The rearrangement uses TRBV4-2 and TRBJ1-5; no firm D call. CDR1 and CDR2 (germline): LGHNA, YNFKEQ. The CDR3 covers 15 residues. The V gene lost 4 bases and the J gene lost 2 bases, with 12 bases spanning the gap. CDR3 protein: CASSRDPFGNQPQHF. CDR3 DNA: TGTGCCAGCAGCCGAGACCCCTTCGGCAATCAGCCCCAGCATTTT.

The chain carries TRBV6-1 and TRBJ2-1; tentative D call: TRBD2 (6 bases). The CDR3 spans 15 residues. The V end was cut by 6 bases, the J end by 6 bases, with 18 bases between. Germline-derived CDR1 and CDR2 are MNHNS and SASEGT. In DNA form, the CDR3 reads TGTGCCAGCAGCCACTGGCTAGCCGGGGGCAATGAGCAGTTCTTC. It codes for CASSHWLAGGNEQFF.

The chain couples TRBV4-1 to TRBJ2-2; D ambiguous. Germline V gives CDR1 MGHRA, CDR2 YSYEKL. The CDR3 has 12 residues. V shed 1 base and J shed 8 bases, with 5 bases lying between them. DNA for the CDR3: TGCGCCAGCAGCCAAGCAGGAGGGGAGCTGTTTTTT. Protein: CASSQAGGELFF.

This clonotype was observed many times. This sequence joins TRBV7-2 and TRBJ2-7; D might be TRBD2 (5 bases). The V and J ends lost 4 bases and 3 bases respectively, with 13 bases between them. Germline V CDR1 and CDR2: SGHTA, FQGNSA. The CDR3 is 14 residues long. The CDR3 loop is CASSWVTTNYEQYF. CDR3 sequence (DNA): TGTGCCAGCAGCTGGGTGACGACTAACTACGAGCAGTACTTC.

V gene TRBV19 combines with J gene TRBJ1-5, with TRBD1 matching 10 bases. This CDR3 is built from 14 residues. V lost 5 bases to trimming and J lost 7 bases; unmatched junction nucleotides: 5. Germline V gene lookup returns CDR1 LNHDA and CDR2 SQIVND (reference sequence). In DNA, the CDR3 is TGTGCCAGTAGTCCTTCGGACAGGGGGCAGCCCCAGCATTTT. It specifies CASSPSDRGQPQHF.